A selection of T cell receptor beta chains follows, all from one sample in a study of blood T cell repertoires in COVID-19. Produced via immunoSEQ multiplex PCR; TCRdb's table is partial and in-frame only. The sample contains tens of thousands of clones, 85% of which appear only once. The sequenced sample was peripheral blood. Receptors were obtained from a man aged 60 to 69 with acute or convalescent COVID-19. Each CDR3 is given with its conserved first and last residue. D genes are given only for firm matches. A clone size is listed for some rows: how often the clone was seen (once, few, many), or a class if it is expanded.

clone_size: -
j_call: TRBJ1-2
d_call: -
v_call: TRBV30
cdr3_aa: CAWSVVGVGGSYTF
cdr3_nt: TGTGCCTGGAGTGTGGTGGGGGTCGGGGGGAGCTACACCTTC

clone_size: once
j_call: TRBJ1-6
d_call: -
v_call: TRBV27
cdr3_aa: CASSLGGNNSPLHF
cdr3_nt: TGTGCCAGCAGTTTGGGGGGGAATAATTCACCCCTCCACTTT

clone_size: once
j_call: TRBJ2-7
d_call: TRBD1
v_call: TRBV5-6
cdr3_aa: CASSLGTGTGIYEQYF
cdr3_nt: TGTGCCAGCAGCTTGGGCACCGGGACAGGGATCTACGAGCAGTACTTC

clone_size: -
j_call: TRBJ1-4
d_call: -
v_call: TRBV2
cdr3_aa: CASSESGIKLFF
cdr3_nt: TGTGCCAGCAGTGAATCGGGTATAAAACTGTTTTTT

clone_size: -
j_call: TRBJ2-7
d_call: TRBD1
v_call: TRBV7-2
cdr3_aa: CASSSKTGWGYEQYF
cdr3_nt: TGTGCCAGCAGCTCTAAGACAGGGTGGGGTTACGAGCAGTACTTC

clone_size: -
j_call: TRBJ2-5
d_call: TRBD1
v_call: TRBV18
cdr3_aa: CASSSIGGQGVETQYF
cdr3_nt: TGTGCCAGCTCATCTATCGGAGGACAGGGCGTTGAGACCCAGTACTTC

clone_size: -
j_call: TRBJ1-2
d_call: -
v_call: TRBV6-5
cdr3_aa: CASSYSPSGDGYTF
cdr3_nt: TGTGCCAGCAGTTACTCGCCCAGCGGAGATGGCTACACCTTC

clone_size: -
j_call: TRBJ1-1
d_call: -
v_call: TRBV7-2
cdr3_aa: CASSLAGGNTEAFF
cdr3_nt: TGTGCCAGCAGCTTAGCGGGGGGGAACACTGAAGCTTTCTTT

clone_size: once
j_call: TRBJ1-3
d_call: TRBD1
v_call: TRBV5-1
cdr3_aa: CASSSGGSGNTIYF
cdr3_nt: TGCGCCAGCAGCTCAGGGGGATCTGGAAACACCATATATTTT

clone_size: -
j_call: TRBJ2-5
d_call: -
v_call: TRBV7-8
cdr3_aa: CASSLGSGQGETQYF
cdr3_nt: TGTGCCAGCAGCTTAGGGTCCGGTCAGGGGGAGACCCAGTACTTC

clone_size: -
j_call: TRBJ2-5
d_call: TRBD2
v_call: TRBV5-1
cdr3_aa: CASNRLADQETQYF
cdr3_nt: TGCGCCAGCAACAGACTAGCGGACCAAGAGACCCAGTACTTC

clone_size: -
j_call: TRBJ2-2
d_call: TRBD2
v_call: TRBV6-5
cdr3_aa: CASRQRGGSGELFF
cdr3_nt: TGTGCCAGCAGGCAGCGGGGGGGCTCCGGGGAGCTGTTTTTT

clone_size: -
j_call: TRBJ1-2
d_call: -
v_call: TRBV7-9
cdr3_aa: CASSLDTDFLLYTF
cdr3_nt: TGTGCCAGCAGCTTAGACACCGACTTTCTGCTCTACACCTTC

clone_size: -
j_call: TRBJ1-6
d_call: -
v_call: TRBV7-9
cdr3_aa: CASSSLGGGGNSPLHF
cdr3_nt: TGTGCCAGCAGCTCGCTTGGCGGGGGTGGGAATTCACCCCTCCACTTT

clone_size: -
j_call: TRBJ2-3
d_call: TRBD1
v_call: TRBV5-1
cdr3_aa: CASSLRQGVTDTQYF
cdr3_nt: TGCGCCAGCAGCTTGAGACAGGGTGTCACAGATACGCAGTATTTT

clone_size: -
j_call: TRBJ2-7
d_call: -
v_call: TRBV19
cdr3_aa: CASRPTGSSYEQYF
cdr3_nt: TGTGCCAGTAGGCCCACAGGTTCCTCCTACGAGCAGTACTTC

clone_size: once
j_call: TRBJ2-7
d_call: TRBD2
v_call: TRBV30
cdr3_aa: CAWSVRGGRGEQYF
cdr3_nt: TGTGCCTGGAGTGTCCGCGGGGGGCGAGGCGAGCAGTACTTC

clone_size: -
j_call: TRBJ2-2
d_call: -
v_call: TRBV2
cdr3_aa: CASIEGQNTGELFF
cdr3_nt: TGTGCCAGCATCGAGGGACAAAACACCGGGGAGCTGTTTTTT

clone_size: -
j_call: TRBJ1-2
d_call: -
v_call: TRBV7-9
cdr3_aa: CASSSWTDLINGYTF
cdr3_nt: TGTGCCAGCAGCTCCTGGACAGACCTGATCAACGGCTACACCTTC

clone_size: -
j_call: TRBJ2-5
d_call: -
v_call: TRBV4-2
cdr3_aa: CASSQPDRIQETQYF
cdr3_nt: TGTGCCAGCAGCCAACCCGACAGGATCCAAGAGACCCAGTACTTC

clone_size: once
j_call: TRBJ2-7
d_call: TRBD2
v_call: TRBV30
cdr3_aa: CAWTSGRAGYEQYF
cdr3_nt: TGTGCCTGGACTAGCGGGAGGGCCGGATACGAGCAGTACTTC

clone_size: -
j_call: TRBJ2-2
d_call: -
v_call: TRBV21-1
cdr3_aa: CASSKGAFVANTGELFF
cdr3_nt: TGTGCCAGCAGCAAAGGGGCGTTCGTAGCGAACACCGGGGAGCTGTTTTTT

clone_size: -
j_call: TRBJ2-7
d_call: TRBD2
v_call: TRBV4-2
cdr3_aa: CASSQGTSGSASYEQYF
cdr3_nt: TGTGCCAGCAGCCAGGGGACTAGCGGGAGCGCCTCCTACGAGCAGTACTTC

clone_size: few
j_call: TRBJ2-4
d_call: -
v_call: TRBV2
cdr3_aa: CASSGLQGWTKNIQYF
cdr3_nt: TGTGCCAGCAGTGGTCTTCAGGGGTGGACCAAAAACATTCAGTACTTC

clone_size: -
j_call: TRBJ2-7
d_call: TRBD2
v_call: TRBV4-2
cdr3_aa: CASSHPTSGSSYEQYF
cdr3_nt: TGTGCCAGCAGCCACCCGACTAGCGGGAGCTCCTACGAGCAGTACTTC

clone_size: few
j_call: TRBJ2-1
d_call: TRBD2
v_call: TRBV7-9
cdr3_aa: CASSPRAGLAGLEQFF
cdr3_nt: TGTGCCAGCAGCCCGCGGGCGGGACTAGCGGGTTTGGAGCAGTTCTTC

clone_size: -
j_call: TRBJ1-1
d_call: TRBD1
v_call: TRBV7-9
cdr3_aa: CASSQGTANTEAFF
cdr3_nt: TGTGCCAGCAGCCAAGGGACAGCAAACACTGAAGCTTTCTTT

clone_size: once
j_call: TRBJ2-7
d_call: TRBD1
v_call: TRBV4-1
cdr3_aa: CASSISYRGLSEQYF
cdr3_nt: TGCGCCAGCAGCATAAGCTACAGGGGGCTGAGCGAGCAGTACTTC

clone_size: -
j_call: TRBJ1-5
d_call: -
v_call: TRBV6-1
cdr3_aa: CASSEAYGGPDQPQHF
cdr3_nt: TGTGCCAGCAGTGAAGCTTATGGAGGCCCCGATCAGCCCCAGCATTTT

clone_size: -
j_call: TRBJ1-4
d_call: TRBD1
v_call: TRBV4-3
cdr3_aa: CASSQGDRATNEKLFF
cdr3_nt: TGCGCCAGCAGCCAAGGGGACAGGGCAACTAATGAAAAACTGTTTTTT

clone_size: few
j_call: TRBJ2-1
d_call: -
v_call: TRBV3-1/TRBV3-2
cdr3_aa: CASSLAESEQFF
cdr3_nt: TGTGCCAGCAGCCTCGCAGAAAGTGAGCAGTTCTTC

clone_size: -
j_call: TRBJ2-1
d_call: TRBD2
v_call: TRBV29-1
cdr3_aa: CSVEDPGRREVMIF
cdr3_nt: TGCAGCGTTGAAGATCCGGGCCGGCGGGAGGTGATGATCTTC

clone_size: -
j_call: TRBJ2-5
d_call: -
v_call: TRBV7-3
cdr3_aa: CASSPIPQETQYF
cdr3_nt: TGTGCCAGCAGCCCAATCCCCCAAGAGACCCAGTACTTC

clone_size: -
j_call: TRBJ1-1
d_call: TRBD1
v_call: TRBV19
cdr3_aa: CASCWTGGMNTEAFF
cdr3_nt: TGTGCCAGTTGTTGGACAGGAGGAATGAACACTGAAGCTTTCTTT

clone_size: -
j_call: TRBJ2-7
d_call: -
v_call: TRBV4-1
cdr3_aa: CASSQGDTTYEQYF
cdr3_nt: TGCGCCAGCAGCCAGGGGGACACCACCTACGAGCAGTACTTC

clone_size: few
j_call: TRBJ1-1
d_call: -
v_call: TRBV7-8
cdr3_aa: CASSLADSEAFF
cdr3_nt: TGTGCCAGCAGCTTAGCCGACAGTGAAGCTTTCTTT

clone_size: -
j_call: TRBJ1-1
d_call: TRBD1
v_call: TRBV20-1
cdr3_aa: CSAGRQGDAFF
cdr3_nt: TGCAGTGCTGGAAGACAGGGGGACGCTTTCTTT

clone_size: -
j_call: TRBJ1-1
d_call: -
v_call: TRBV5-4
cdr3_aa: CASSAGAGRRTEAFF
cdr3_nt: TGTGCCAGCAGCGCCGGAGCAGGGCGTCGGACTGAAGCTTTCTTT

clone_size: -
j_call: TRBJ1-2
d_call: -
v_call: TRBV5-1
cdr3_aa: CASSLTGTYGYTF
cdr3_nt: TGCGCCAGCAGCTTGACAGGAACCTATGGCTACACCTTC

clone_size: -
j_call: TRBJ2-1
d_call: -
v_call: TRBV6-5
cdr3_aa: CASSPSISYNEQFF
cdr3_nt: TGTGCCAGCAGCCCCAGTATATCCTACAATGAGCAGTTCTTC

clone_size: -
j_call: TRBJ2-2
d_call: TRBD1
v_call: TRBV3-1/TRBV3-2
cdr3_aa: CASSRWDRAAGELFF
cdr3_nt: TGTGCCAGCAGTCGGTGGGACAGGGCGGCCGGGGAGCTGTTTTTT

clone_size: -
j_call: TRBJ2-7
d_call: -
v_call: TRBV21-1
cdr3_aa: CASSKIRGSYEQYF
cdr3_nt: TGTGCCAGCAGCAAAATAAGAGGTTCCTACGAGCAGTACTTC

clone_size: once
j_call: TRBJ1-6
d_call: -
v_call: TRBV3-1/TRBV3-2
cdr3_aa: CASSQARAPLHF
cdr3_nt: TGTGCCAGCAGCCAAGCCAGGGCACCCCTCCACTTT

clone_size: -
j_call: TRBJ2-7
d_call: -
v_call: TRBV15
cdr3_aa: CATSANGGSLDEQYF
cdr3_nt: TGTGCCACCAGCGCTAATGGGGGGTCCCTGGACGAGCAGTACTTC

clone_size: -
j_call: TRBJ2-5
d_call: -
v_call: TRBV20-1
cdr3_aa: CSASFQGKETQYF
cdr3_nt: TGCAGTGCTAGTTTCCAGGGGAAAGAGACCCAGTACTTC

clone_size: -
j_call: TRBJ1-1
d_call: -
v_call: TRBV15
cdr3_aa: CATSRTGNTEAFF
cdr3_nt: TGTGCCACCAGCAGGACGGGGAACACTGAAGCTTTCTTT

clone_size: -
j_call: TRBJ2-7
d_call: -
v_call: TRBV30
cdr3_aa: CAWSKLYEQYF
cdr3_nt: TGTGCCTGGAGTAAACTCTACGAGCAGTACTTC

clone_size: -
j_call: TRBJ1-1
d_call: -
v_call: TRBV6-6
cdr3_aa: CASSYADLTAGAEAFF
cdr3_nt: TGTGCCAGCAGTTACGCCGACCTTACCGCGGGCGCTGAAGCTTTCTTT

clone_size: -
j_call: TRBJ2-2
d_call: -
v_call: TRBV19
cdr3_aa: CASKRVERSRTGELFF
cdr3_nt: TGTGCCAGTAAACGGGTCGAGCGGAGTCGGACCGGGGAGCTGTTTTTT

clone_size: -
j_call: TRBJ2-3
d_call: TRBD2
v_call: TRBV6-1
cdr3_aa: CASSESRGLAPQIGYF
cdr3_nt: TGTGCCAGCAGTGAAAGTAGGGGACTAGCGCCACAAATCGGGTATTTT

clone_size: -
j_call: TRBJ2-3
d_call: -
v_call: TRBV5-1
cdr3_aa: CASSLDPGAVTDTQYF
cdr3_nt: TGCGCCAGCAGCTTGGACCCGGGAGCGGTCACAGATACGCAGTATTTT

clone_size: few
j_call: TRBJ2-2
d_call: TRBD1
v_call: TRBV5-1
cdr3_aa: CASSRTGVGELFF
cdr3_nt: TGCGCCAGCAGCAGGACAGGGGTCGGGGAGCTGTTTTTT

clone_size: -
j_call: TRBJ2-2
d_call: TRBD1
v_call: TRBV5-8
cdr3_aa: CASSSRDRGPNTGELFF
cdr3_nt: TGTGCCAGCAGCTCTCGGGACAGAGGACCGAACACCGGGGAGCTGTTTTTT

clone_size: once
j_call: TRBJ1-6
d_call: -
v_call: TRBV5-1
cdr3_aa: CASSLEQHYNSPLHF
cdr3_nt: TGCGCCAGCAGCTTGGAACAGCACTATAATTCACCCCTCCACTTT